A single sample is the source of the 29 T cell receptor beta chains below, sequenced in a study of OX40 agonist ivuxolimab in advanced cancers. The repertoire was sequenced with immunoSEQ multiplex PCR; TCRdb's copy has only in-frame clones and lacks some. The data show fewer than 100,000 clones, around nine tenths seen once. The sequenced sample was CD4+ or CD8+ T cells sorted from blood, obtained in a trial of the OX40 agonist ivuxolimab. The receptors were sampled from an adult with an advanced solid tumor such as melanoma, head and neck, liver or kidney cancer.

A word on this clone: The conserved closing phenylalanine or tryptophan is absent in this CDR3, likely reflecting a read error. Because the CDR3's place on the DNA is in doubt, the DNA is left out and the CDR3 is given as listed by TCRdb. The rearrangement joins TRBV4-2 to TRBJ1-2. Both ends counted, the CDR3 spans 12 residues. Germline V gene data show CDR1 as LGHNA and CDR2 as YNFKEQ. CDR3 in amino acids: CASSQSNRLLIV.

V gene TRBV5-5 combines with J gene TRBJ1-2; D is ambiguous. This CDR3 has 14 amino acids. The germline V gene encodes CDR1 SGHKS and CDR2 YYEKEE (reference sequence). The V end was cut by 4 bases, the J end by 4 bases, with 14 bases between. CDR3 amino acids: CASSPDVAGYGYTF. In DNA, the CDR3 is TGTGCCAGCAGCCCGGACGTCGCGGGCTATGGCTACACCTTC. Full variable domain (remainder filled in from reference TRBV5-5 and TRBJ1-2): DAGVTQSPTHLIKTRGQQVTLRCSPISGHKSVSWYQQVLGQGPQFIFQYYEKEERGRGNFPDRFSARQFPNYSSELNVNALLLGDSALYLCASSPDVAGYGYTFGSGTRLTVV.

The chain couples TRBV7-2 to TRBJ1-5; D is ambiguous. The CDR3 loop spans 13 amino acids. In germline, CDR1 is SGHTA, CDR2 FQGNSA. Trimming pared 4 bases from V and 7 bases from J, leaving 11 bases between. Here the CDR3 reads CASSSYMVQPQHF. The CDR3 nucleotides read TGTGCCAGCAGCTCCTACATGGTGCAGCCCCAGCATTTT. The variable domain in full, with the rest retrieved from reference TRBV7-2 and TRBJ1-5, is GAGVSQSPSNKVTEKGKDVELRCDPISGHTALYWYRQSLGQGLEFLIYFQGNSAPDKSGLPSDRFSAERTGGSVSTLTIQRTQQEDSAVYLCASSSYMVQPQHFGDGTRLSIL.

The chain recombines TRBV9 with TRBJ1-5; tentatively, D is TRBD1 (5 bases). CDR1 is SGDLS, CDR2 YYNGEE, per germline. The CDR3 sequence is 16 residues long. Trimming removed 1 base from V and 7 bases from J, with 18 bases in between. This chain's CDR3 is CASSVIRRKGAQPQHF. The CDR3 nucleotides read TGTGCCAGCAGCGTAATAAGGCGCAAAGGGGCCCAGCCCCAGCATTTT.

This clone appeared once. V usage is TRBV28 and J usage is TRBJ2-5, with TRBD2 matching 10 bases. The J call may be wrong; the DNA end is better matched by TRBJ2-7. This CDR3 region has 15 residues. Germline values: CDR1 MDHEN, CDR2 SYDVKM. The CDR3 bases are TGTGCCAGCAGTGCCGGGACTAGCGCCTCCTACGAGCAGTACTTC. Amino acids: CASSAGTSASYEQYF.

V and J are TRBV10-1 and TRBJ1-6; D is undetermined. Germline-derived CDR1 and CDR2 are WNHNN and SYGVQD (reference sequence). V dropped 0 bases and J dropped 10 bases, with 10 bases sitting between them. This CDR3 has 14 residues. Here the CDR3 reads CASSESGEGSPLHF. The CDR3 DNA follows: TGCGCCAGCAGTGAGTCTGGGGAAGGCTCACCCCTCCACTTT.

CDR3 DNA: TGTGCCAGCAGGGACAGGAACCTCCGCGAGCAGTACTTC. This sequence encodes CASRDRNLREQYF. The chain recombines TRBV6-5 with TRBJ2-7; 7 bases line up with TRBD1. The germline V gene encodes CDR1 MNHEY and CDR2 SVGAGI. J gave up 6 bases and V 6 bases, and 8 bases lay outside the gene matches. The CDR3 totals 13 residues.

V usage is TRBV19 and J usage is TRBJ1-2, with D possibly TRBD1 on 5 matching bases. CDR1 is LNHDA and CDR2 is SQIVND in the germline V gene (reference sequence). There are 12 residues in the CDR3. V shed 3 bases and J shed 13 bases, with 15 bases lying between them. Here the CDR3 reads CASSIEGRSPTF. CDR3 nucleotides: TGTGCCAGTAGTATTGAGGGGCGCTCACCCACCTTC. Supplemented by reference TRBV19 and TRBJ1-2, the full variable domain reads DGGITQSPKYLFRKEGQNVTLSCEQNLNHDAMYWYRQDPGQGLRLIYYSQIVNDFQKGDIAEGYSVSREKKESFPLTVTSAQKNPTAFYLCASSIEGRSPTFGSGTRLTVV.

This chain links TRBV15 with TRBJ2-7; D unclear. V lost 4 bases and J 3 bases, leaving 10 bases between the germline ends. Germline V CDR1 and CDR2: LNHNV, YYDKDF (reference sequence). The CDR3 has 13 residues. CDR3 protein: CATSMGIDYEQYF. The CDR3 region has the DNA TGTGCCACCAGCATGGGGATAGACTACGAGCAGTACTTC.

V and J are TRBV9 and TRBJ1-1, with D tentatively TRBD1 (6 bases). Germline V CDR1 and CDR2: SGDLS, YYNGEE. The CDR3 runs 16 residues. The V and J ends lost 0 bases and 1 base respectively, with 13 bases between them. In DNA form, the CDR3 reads TGTGCCAGCAGCGTAGAGGGGGGGGCGCAGAACACTGAAGCTTTCTTT. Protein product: CASSVEGGAQNTEAFF.

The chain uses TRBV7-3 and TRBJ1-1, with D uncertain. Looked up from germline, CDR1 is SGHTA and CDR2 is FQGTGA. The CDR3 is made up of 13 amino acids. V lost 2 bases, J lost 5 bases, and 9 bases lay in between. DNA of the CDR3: TGTGCCAGCAGCTTAGGGCTCGGGACTGAAGCTTTCTTT. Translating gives CASSLGLGTEAFF. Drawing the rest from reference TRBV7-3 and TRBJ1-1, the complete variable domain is GAGVSQTPSNKVTEKGKYVELRCDPISGHTALYWYRQSLGQGPEFLIYFQGTGAADDSGLPNDRFFAVRPEGSVSTLKIQRTERGDSAVYLCASSLGLGTEAFFGQGTRLTVV.

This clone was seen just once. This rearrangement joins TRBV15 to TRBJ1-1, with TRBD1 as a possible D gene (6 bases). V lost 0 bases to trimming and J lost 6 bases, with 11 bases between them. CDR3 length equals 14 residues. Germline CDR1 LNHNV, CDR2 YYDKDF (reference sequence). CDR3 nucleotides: TGTGCCACCAGCAGAGAACAGGGTGTGGCTGAAGCTTTCTTT. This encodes CATSREQGVAEAFF.

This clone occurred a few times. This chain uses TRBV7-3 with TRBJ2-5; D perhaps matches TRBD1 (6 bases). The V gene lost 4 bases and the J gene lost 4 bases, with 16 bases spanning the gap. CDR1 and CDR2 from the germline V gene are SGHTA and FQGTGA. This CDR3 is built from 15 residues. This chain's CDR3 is CASSSVSGVGETQYF. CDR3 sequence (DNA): TGTGCCAGCAGCTCCGTCTCAGGGGTAGGAGAGACCCAGTACTTC.

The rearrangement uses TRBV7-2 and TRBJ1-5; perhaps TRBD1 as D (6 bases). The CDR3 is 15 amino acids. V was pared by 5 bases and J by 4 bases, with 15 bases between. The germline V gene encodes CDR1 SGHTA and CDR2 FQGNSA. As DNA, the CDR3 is TGTGCCAGCAGCCAAACTTCCGGACAGAATCAGCCCCAGCATTTT. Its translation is CASSQTSGQNQPQHF.

The CDR3 protein is CASSASSGGDYNEQFF. The CDR3 DNA is TGTGCCAGCAGCGCCTCTAGCGGGGGGGACTACAATGAGCAGTTCTTC. This chain joins TRBV7-3 and TRBJ2-1; TRBD2 agrees at 12 bases. With 5 bases clipped from V and 3 bases from J, the junction kept 5 bases outside the gene matches. Germline V gives CDR1 SGHTA, CDR2 FQGTGA. This CDR3 spans 16 amino acids.

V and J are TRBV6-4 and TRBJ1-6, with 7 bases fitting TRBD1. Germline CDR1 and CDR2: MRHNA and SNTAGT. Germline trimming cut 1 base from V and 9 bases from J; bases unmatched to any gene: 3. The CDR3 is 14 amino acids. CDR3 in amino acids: CASSDFPGGSPLHF. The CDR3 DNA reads TGTGCCAGCAGTGACTTTCCAGGGGGTTCACCCCTCCACTTT.

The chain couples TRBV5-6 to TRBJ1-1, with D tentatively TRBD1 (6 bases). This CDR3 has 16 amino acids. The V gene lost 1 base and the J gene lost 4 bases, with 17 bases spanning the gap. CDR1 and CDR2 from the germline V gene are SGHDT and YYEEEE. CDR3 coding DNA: TGTGCCAGCAGCTTGACTCGGGGGGGCAGAGGCACTGAAGCTTTCTTT. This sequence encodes CASSLTRGGRGTEAFF. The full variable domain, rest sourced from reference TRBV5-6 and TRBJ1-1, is DAGVTQSPTHLIKTRGQQVTLRCSPKSGHDTVSWYQQALGQGPQFIFQYYEEEERQRGNFPDRFSGHQFPNYSSELNVNALLLGDSALYLCASSLTRGGRGTEAFFGQGTRLTVV.

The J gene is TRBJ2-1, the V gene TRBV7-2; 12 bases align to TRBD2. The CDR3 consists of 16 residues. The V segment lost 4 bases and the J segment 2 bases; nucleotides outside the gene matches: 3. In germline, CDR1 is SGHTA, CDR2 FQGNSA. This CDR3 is CASSSPSGGAYNEQFF. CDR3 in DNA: TGTGCCAGCAGCTCTCCTAGCGGGGGGGCCTACAATGAGCAGTTCTTC.

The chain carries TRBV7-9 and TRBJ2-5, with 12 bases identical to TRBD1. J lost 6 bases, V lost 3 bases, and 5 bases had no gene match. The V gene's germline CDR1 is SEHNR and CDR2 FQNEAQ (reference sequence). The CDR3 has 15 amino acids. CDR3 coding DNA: TGTGCCAGCAGCTTGGGACAGGGGGCGATAAAGACCCAGTACTTC. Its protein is CASSLGQGAIKTQYF.

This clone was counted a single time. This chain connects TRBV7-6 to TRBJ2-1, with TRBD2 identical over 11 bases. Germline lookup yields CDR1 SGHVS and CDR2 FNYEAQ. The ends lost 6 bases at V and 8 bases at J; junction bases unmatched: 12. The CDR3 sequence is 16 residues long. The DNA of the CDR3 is TGTGCCAGCAGACCCGGGGGACTAGCGGTTTGGGATGAGCAGTTCTTC. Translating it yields CASRPGGLAVWDEQFF.

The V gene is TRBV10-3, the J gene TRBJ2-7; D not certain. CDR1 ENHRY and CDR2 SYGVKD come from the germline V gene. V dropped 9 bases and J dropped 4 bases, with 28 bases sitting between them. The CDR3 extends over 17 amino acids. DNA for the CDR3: TGTGCCATACGCCCTTCCTTCGGAGACCGGACGGCATACGAGCAGTACTTC. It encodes CAIRPSFGDRTAYEQYF.

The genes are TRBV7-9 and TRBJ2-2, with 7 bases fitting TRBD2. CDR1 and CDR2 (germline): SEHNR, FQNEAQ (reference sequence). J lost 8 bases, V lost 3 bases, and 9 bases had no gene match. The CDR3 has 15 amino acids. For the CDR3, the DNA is TGTGCCAGCAGCTTTCTAGCGGCCGAAAGGGGGGAGCTGTTTTTT. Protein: CASSFLAAERGELFF.

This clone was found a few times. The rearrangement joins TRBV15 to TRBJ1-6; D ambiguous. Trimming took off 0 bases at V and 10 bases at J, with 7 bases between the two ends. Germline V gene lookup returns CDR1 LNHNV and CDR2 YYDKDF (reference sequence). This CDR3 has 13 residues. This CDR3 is CATSRESTSPLHF. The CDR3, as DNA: TGTGCCACCAGCAGAGAATCGACATCACCCCTCCACTTT.

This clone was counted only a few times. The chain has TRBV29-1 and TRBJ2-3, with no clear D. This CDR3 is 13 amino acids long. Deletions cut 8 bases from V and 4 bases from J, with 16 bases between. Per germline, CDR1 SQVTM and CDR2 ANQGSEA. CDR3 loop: CSTTPGDPDTQYF. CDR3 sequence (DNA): TGCAGCACAACCCCAGGTGACCCAGATACGCAGTATTTT.

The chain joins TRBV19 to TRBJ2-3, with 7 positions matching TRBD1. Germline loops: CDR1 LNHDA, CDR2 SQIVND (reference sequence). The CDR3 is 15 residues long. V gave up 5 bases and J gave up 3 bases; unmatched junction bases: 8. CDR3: CASSPLQGVTDTQYF. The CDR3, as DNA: TGTGCCAGTAGTCCCCTTCAGGGGGTAACAGATACGCAGTATTTT.

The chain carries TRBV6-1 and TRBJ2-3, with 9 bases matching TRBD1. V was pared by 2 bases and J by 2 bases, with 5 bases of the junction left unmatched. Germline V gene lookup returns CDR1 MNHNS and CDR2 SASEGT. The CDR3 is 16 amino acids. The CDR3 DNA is TGTGCCAGCAGTGAAAGGAGGGACAGGGACACAGATACGCAGTATTTT. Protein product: CASSERRDRDTDTQYF.

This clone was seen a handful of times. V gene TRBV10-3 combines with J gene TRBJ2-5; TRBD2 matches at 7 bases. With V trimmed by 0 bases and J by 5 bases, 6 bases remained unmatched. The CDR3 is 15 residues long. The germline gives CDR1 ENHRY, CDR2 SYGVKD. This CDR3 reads CAISESAGVFETQYF. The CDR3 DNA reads TGTGCCATCAGTGAGTCTGCGGGGGTCTTCGAGACCCAGTACTTC.

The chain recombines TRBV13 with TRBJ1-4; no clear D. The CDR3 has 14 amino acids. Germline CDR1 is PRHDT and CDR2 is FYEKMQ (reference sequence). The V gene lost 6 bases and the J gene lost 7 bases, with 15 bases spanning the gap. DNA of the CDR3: TGTGCCAGCAGTCGGAATGTAGTCGGTGAAAAACTGTTTTTT. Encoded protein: CASSRNVVGEKLFF.

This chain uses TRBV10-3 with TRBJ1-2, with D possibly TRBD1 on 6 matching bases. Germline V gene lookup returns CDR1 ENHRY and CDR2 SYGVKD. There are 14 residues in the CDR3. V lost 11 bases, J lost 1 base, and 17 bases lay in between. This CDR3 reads CASGAQVLNYGYTF. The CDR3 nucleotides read TGTGCCTCGGGGGCGCAGGTGCTTAACTATGGCTACACCTTC.